This note documents a single TCR beta chain sequence. This record belongs to a study of blood T cell repertoires in COVID-19. Study processing details: By means of reference gene primer amplification, nucleated cell counts were estimated. Clones were sequenced by immunoSEQ multiplex PCR, and TCRdb holds only the in-frame ones, with some missing. That table supplies the V and J calls and clone size; D and trimming were determined from the DNA. The repertoire holds 120,000 or so clones, with roughly four fifths as singletons. CDR3 length: 12 residues. V was pared by 4 bases and J by 5 bases, with 10 bases between. Germline V gene data show CDR1 as SQVTM and CDR2 as ANQGSEA.

The sequence was obtained from a man in his 60s with acute or convalescent COVID-19. J is TRBJ2-3 and V is TRBV29-1; the D is unclear. The sample taken for sequencing was peripheral blood. The CDR3 protein is CSVGIRQDTQYF. The CDR3 bases are TGCAGCGTTGGTATTAGACAAGATACGCAGTATTTT.